These 22 T cell receptor beta chains originate from one sample sequenced in a study of T cell changes during pregnancy in multiple sclerosis. TCRdb's table, derived via immunoSEQ multiplex PCR, lists solely in-frame clones and lacks some. The top ten hold around 1.7% of the sample, which has over 65,000 clones, under 95% seen once. The sequences come from peripheral blood, collected in the first trimester of pregnancy. These receptors all come from a female donor in good health, enrolled as a control in a pregnancy study.

The chain links TRBV4-1 to TRBJ1-2; D may be TRBD1 (5 bases). The CDR3 contains 17 residues. V lost 1 base and J lost 4, with 19 bases in between. CDR1 MGHRA and CDR2 YSYEKL come from the germline V gene. CDR3 bases: TGCGCCAGCAGCCAAGCCGGCGGGGGGGTCGACCCCTATGGCTACACCTTC. Translating it yields CASSQAGGGVDPYGYTF.

The gene calls are TRBV9 and TRBJ1-1, with a weak D call TRBD1 (6 bases). V was trimmed by 10 bases and J by 7 bases, leaving 14 bases between them. CDR1 is SGDLS, CDR2 YYNGEE, per germline. The CDR3 is made up of 11 amino acids. CDR3 bases: TGTGCCCGAGGGGGAAGGGGTGAAGCTTTCTTT. Translation: CARGGRGEAFF.

The chain has TRBV15 and TRBJ2-3; 7 bases are shared with TRBD1. V was pared by 1 base and J by 3 bases, with 4 bases of the junction left unmatched. This CDR3 comprises 15 residues. The germline V gene has CDR1 LNHNV and CDR2 YYDKDF (reference sequence). In nucleotides, the CDR3 is TGTGCCACCAGCAGAGCAACAGGGGAAACAGATACGCAGTATTTT. Translating gives CATSRATGETDTQYF.

The chain employs TRBV5-4 and TRBJ1-4, with TRBD1 matching 7 bases. The V gene end was trimmed by 2 bases and the J gene end by 4 bases; junction bases not matched to a gene: 8. Germline-derived CDR1 and CDR2 are SGHNT and YYREEE (reference sequence). The CDR3 has 16 amino acids. In DNA form, the CDR3 reads TGTGCCAGCAGCTTCACAGGGGAATGGGATAATGAAAAACTGTTTTTT. It yields the protein CASSFTGEWDNEKLFF.

The chain uses TRBV29-1 and TRBJ2-1; D unclear. This CDR3 comprises 12 residues. With 4 bases removed from V and 7 bases from J, the gap between germline ends came to 11 bases. Germline CDR1 and CDR2: SQVTM and ANQGSEA. The CDR3 protein is CSVARNRNEQFF. The CDR3 nucleotides read TGCAGCGTTGCGCGGAATCGAAATGAGCAGTTCTTC.

The chain combines TRBV6-5 with TRBJ1-1; 9 bases agree with TRBD1. The CDR3 is made up of 12 amino acids. Unmatched junction bases numbered 5, after V lost 6 bases and J lost 9 bases. CDR1 and CDR2 (germline): MNHEY, SVGAGI. The CDR3 nucleotides are TGTGCCAGCAGCCCCGGGACAGGGAAAGCTTTCTTT. Amino acid sequence: CASSPGTGKAFF.

The rearrangement links TRBV29-1 to TRBJ2-1; 9 bases match TRBD2. Germline assignment: CDR1 SQVTM and CDR2 ANQGSEA. J gave up 9 bases and V 3 bases, and 9 bases lay outside the gene matches. CDR3 size: 14 residues. The DNA for the CDR3 is TGCAGCGTTGACCCGAGCGGGGGGACGGTTGAGCAGTTCTTC. It yields the protein CSVDPSGGTVEQFF.

This clone showed up just once. CDR3 in DNA: TGTGCCAGCAGCTTGACATGGGGGCAGAAGAACACTGAAGCTTTCTTT. Amino acid sequence: CASSLTWGQKNTEAFF. This rearrangement joins TRBV5-4 to TRBJ1-1; a possible D gene is TRBD1 (6 bases). Per germline, CDR1 SGHNT and CDR2 YYREEE (reference sequence). Trimming removed 1 base at V and 1 base at J, with 14 bases between. The CDR3 covers 16 residues. Combining the CDR3 with reference TRBV5-4 and TRBJ1-1 gives the whole variable domain ETGVTQSPTHLIKTRGQQVTLRCSSQSGHNTVSWYQQALGQGPQFIFQYYREEENGRGNFPPRFSGLQFPNYSSELNVNALELDDSALYLCASSLTWGQKNTEAFFGQGTRLTVV.

The J gene is TRBJ1-1, the V gene TRBV11-2; a possible D gene is TRBD1 (6 bases). This CDR3 is 14 amino acids long. Germline V lookup: CDR1 SGHAT, CDR2 FQNNGV. The germline V and J ends were trimmed by 2 bases and 1 base, with 8 bases remaining between them. The CDR3 protein is CASSLQGSNTEAFF. CDR3 DNA sequence: TGTGCCAGCAGCTTACAGGGGTCGAACACTGAAGCTTTCTTT.

The chain employs TRBV7-6 and TRBJ1-6; TRBD1 matches at 7 bases. Per germline, CDR1 SGHVS and CDR2 FNYEAQ. V dropped 5 bases and J dropped 4; count of bases not matched to a gene: 5. The CDR3 length is 15 residues. The CDR3, as DNA: TGTGCCAGCAGCCTCCGGGACAGTTATAATTCACCCCTCCACTTT. Translated, it gives CASSLRDSYNSPLHF.

A single count supports this clone. The chain carries TRBV2 and TRBJ2-3; D may be TRBD2 (6 bases). Germline V lookup: CDR1 SNHLY, CDR2 FYNNEI. CDR3 length: 14 residues. The V and J ends lost 4 bases and 1 base respectively, with 9 bases between them. CDR3 residues: CASSGSGRTDTQYF. CDR3 coding DNA: TGTGCCAGCAGTGGTAGCGGTCGCACAGATACGCAGTATTTT. Together with reference TRBV2 and TRBJ2-3, the CDR3 gives the full variable domain: EPEVTQTPSHQVTQMGQEVILRCVPISNHLYFYWYRQILGQKVEFLVSFYNNEISEKSEIFDDQFSVERPDGSNFTLKIRSTKLEDSAMYFCASSGSGRTDTQYFGPGTRLTVL.

The chain uses TRBV28 and TRBJ1-2, with D uncertain. V lost 2 bases, J lost 4 bases, and 5 bases lay in between. Germline CDR1 is MDHEN and CDR2 is SYDVKM. This CDR3 is built from 12 residues. The CDR3 nucleotides read TGTGCCAGCAGTTTAGGGCCCTATGGCTACACCTTC. It specifies CASSLGPYGYTF.

This clone was observed a few times. This chain links TRBV6-5 with TRBJ1-2; D gene uncertain. Germline assignment: CDR1 MNHEY and CDR2 SVGAGI. Trimming removed 6 bases from V and 4 bases from J, with 15 bases in between. The CDR3 has 14 amino acids. The CDR3 region is CASSPRGALYGYTF. As DNA, the CDR3 is TGTGCCAGCAGCCCACGTGGAGCTCTCTATGGCTACACCTTC.

V usage is TRBV6-5 and J usage is TRBJ2-5; D might be TRBD2 (5 bases). This CDR3 contains 14 residues. V was trimmed by 4 bases and J by 4 bases, leaving 13 bases between them. Germline CDR1 is MNHEY and CDR2 is SVGAGI. The CDR3 nucleotides are TGTGCCAGCAGTTCACTGGGGAGTCGAGAGACCCAGTACTTC. It specifies CASSSLGSRETQYF.

The chain is built from TRBV4-1 and TRBJ1-6; no definite D call. CDR1 is MGHRA and CDR2 is YSYEKL in the germline V gene. V lost 1 base and J 8 bases, leaving 9 bases between the germline ends. The CDR3 has 14 amino acids. In nucleotides, the CDR3 is TGCGCCAGCAGCCAAGCGGGTGCGGATTCACCCCTCCACTTT. This sequence encodes CASSQAGADSPLHF.

The chain is built from TRBV19 and TRBJ2-7; 7 nucleotides line up with TRBD1. The CDR3 contains 13 residues. Trimming cost V 7 bases and J 4 bases; bases outside gene matches: 7. Germline-derived CDR1 and CDR2 are LNHDA and SQIVND (reference sequence). The CDR3 DNA is TGTGCCAGTACAAGGTCAGGGGGATACGAGCAGTACTTC. Its protein is CASTRSGGYEQYF. The complete variable domain, with remaining parts taken from reference TRBV19 and TRBJ2-7, reads DGGITQSPKYLFRKEGQNVTLSCEQNLNHDAMYWYRQDPGQGLRLIYYSQIVNDFQKGDIAEGYSVSREKKESFPLTVTSAQKNPTAFYLCASTRSGGYEQYFGPGTRLTVT.

The chain couples TRBV30 to TRBJ1-1, with 7 bases fitting TRBD1. There are 14 residues in the CDR3. V lost 6 bases, J lost 4 bases, and 11 bases stayed unmatched. Germline V lookup: CDR1 GTSNPN, CDR2 SVGIG (reference sequence). CDR3 region: CACKTGLYGTEAFF. Written as DNA, the CDR3 is TGTGCCTGCAAGACAGGGCTTTACGGCACTGAAGCTTTCTTT.

CDR3 DNA: TGTGCCAGCAGCTTGAGGGGTAGCGGGGGGGCGGGAGAGCAGTACTTC. It is translated as CASSLRGSGGAGEQYF. V is TRBV5-6 and J is TRBJ2-7; 11 bases align to TRBD2. CDR3 size: 16 residues. J lost 7 bases, V lost 1 base, and 10 bases had no gene match. Germline-derived CDR1 and CDR2 are SGHDT and YYEEEE.

The rearrangement uses TRBV5-8 and TRBJ1-4, with TRBD1 matching 9 bases. Germline V lookup: CDR1 SGHTS, CDR2 YDEGEE. Unmatched junction bases numbered 10, after V lost 3 bases and J lost 7 bases. CDR3 length: 16 residues. CDR3 DNA sequence: TGTGCCAGCAGCTCAGCACAGGGGGCGAGAAGTGAAAAACTGTTTTTT. It is translated as CASSSAQGARSEKLFF.

The V and J genes are TRBV5-1 and TRBJ1-2; a weak D match, TRBD1 (6 bases). V was cut by 4 bases and J by 4 bases, with 14 bases left in between. Germline CDR1 and CDR2: SGHRS and YFSETQ. CDR3 size: 14 residues. The CDR3 DNA sequence: TGCGCCAGCAGCCCCCCAGGGGCGGGCTATGGCTACACCTTC. Encoded protein: CASSPPGAGYGYTF.

The chain is built from TRBV5-4 and TRBJ1-1; 9 bases line up with TRBD1. The V segment lost 3 bases and the J segment 6 bases; nucleotides outside the gene matches: 9. Germline V gene sequence: CDR1 SGHNT, CDR2 YYREEE (reference sequence). The CDR3 is 15 residues long. CDR3 nucleotides: TGTGCCAGCAGCTACCAATTAGGACAGGGGCCTGAAGCTTTCTTT. Translating it yields CASSYQLGQGPEAFF.

Comments on this clone: A junction boundary mismatches the germline segment, possibly from a read error. The V gene is TRBV6-1, the J gene TRBJ2-1, with TRBD2 matching over 7 bases. Germline-derived CDR1 and CDR2 are MNHNS and SASEGT. The CDR3 length is 16 residues. The CDR3 loop is CASSEGPSGAYNEQFF. CDR3 bases: TGTGCCAGCAGCGAAGGTCCCAGCGGGGCCTACAATGAGCAGTTCTTC.